Below are 28 T cell receptor beta chains sequenced from a single sample in a study of T cells in Graves' hyperthyroidism and ophthalmopathy. The investigators amplified TCR beta CDR3 regions from RNA transcripts. The HTBI primer set served for first-round RT-PCR of the TCR CDR3. MiXCR was run by TCRdb on the multiplex PCR reads, yielding one entry per CDR3 protein. Here the sample spans about 370,000 distinct CDR3 sequences, 13% to 15% being singletons. Sequenced: blood. Every receptor here comes from a woman between 55 and 75 years old with Graves' ophthalmopathy.

This clonotype was detected many times. This chain joins TRBV28 and TRBJ2-7, with TRBD1 as a possible D gene (6 bases). V dropped 10 bases and J dropped 0 bases, with 13 bases sitting between them. The germline CDR1 and CDR2 sequences are MDHEN and SYDVKM. CDR3 length equals 13 residues. The CDR3 DNA reads as TGTGCCACCGGAACAGGGAACTCCTACGAGCAGTACTTC. Translation gives CATGTGNSYEQYF.

This clonotype was observed a handful of times. The DNA of the CDR3 is TGTGCCAGTAGGCAACCCGGCTTCACGTCCGGGGAGCTGTTTTTT. This translates into CASRQPGFTSGELFF. The chain links TRBV19 to TRBJ2-2, with D unclear. V was shortened by 6 bases and J by 6 bases, with 17 bases between the two germline ends. There are 15 residues in the CDR3. Germline V gives CDR1 LNHDA, CDR2 SQIVND (reference sequence).

V and J are TRBV10-3 and TRBJ1-3; no definite D call. Trimming cost V 3 bases and J 0 bases, with 12 bases left between them. CDR1 ENHRY and CDR2 SYGVKD come from the germline V gene. This CDR3 has 16 amino acids. Here the CDR3 reads CAISDSGSSSGNTIYF. The DNA for the CDR3 is TGTGCCATCAGTGATTCGGGGTCTTCCTCTGGAAACACCATATATTTT.

The rearrangement links TRBV5-1 to TRBJ2-7; 9 nucleotides agree with TRBD1. Germline values: CDR1 SGHRS, CDR2 YFSETQ. V dropped 4 bases and J dropped 6; count of bases not matched to a gene: 11. The CDR3 is 15 residues long. The CDR3 DNA follows: TGCGCCAGCAGCCTTTCCGGGACAGGGCGGCGCGAGCAGTACTTC. As protein: CASSLSGTGRREQYF.

The CDR3 DNA is TGTGCCACCAGTGGGGGACTAGCTAATACCTACGAGCAGTACTTC. Translation: CATSGGLANTYEQYF. This chain connects TRBV24-1 to TRBJ2-7; 9 positions agree with TRBD2. J gave up 2 bases and V 5 bases, and 6 bases lay outside the gene matches. CDR1 and CDR2 (germline): KGHDR, SFDVKD. The CDR3 has 15 residues.

This chain connects TRBV10-2 to TRBJ2-3; 8 positions match TRBD2. Trimming took 0 bases from V and 4 from J; bases not matched to a gene: 9. CDR1 is WSHSY, CDR2 SAAADI, per germline. The CDR3 loop spans 17 amino acids. The CDR3 loop is CASSESKTAGVADTQYF. CDR3 DNA sequence: TGCGCCAGCAGTGAGTCGAAGACAGCGGGAGTCGCAGATACGCAGTATTTT.

V usage is TRBV7-9 and J usage is TRBJ2-1; 12 bases align to TRBD2. Germline CDR1 SEHNR, CDR2 FQNEAQ (reference sequence). V was pared by 1 base and J by 11 bases, with 15 bases of the junction left unmatched. The CDR3 runs 18 residues. CDR3 loop: CASSLVLAGGPGYMKQFF. The CDR3 nucleotides read TGTGCCAGCAGCTTAGTCCTAGCGGGAGGGCCCGGGTATATGAAGCAGTTCTTC.

A word on this clonotype: A much larger clone is a single base away; this may be a read error. V is TRBV7-9 and J is TRBJ2-1; unclear D gene. This CDR3 comprises 14 residues. Germline V gives CDR1 SEHNR, CDR2 FQNEAQ (reference sequence). CDR3 region: CASSLRSVYDEQFF. CDR3 bases: TGTGCCAGCAGCTTAAGATCGGTCTACGATGAGCAGTTCTTC.

The sample holds many counts of this clonotype. At one of its ends the junction is not consistent with the germline gene, which may arise from a read error. CDR3 sequence reads: CASSFESSYEQYF. The CDR3 coding sequence is TGCGCCAGCAGCTTCGAGAGCTCCTACGAGCAGTACTTC. The V and J genes are TRBV7-9 and TRBJ2-7; D not certain. From germline, CDR1 is SEHNR and CDR2 FQNEAQ (reference sequence). The CDR3 has 13 residues.

The table lists this clonotype with many counts. The chain combines TRBV5-8 with TRBJ1-4; unclear D gene. The length of the CDR3 is 16 residues. V was clipped by 4 bases and J by 0 bases, with 13 bases between them. Germline CDR1 is SGHTS and CDR2 is YDEGEE. CDR3 DNA: TGTGCCAGCAGCCCTGATGCAGGAGCAACTAATGAAAAACTGTTTTTT. This translates into CASSPDAGATNEKLFF.

Ten or more counts support this clonotype. This chain connects TRBV7-6 to TRBJ1-1, with D perhaps matching TRBD1 (6 bases). V lost 0 bases and J 1 base, leaving 6 bases between the germline ends. Per the germline V gene, CDR1 is SGHVS and CDR2 is FNYEAQ. CDR3 length: 14 amino acids. This CDR3 reads CASSLAQGNTEAFF. The CDR3 DNA reads as TGTGCCAGCAGCTTAGCACAGGGGAACACTGAAGCTTTCTTT.

Many counts were recorded for this clonotype. V gene TRBV28 combines with J gene TRBJ2-7; 9 bases line up with TRBD1. J gave up 5 bases and V 5 bases, and 7 bases lay outside the gene matches. Germline V lookup: CDR1 MDHEN, CDR2 SYDVKM. CDR3 length: 14 amino acids. The CDR3 here is CASSLGTGTHEQYF. The CDR3 coding sequence is TGTGCCAGCAGTCTCGGGACAGGGACCCACGAGCAGTACTTC.

This clonotype occurred many times. The chain couples TRBV3-1 to TRBJ2-7, with D perhaps TRBD2 (5 bases). The length of the CDR3 is 14 residues. CDR1 is LGHDT, CDR2 YNNKEL, per germline (reference sequence). Trimming removed 0 bases from V and 4 bases from J, with 10 bases in between. In DNA, the CDR3 is TGTGCCAGCAGCCAAGAATCTAGAGGGTACGAGCAGTACTTC. Protein: CASSQESRGYEQYF.

In this sample, this clonotype turned up many times. The chain recombines TRBV5-1 with TRBJ2-1; a weak D match, TRBD2 (6 bases). V lost 0 bases and J 9 bases, leaving 13 bases between the germline ends. Germline V gene lookup returns CDR1 SGHRS and CDR2 YFSETQ. The CDR3 spans 14 residues. The CDR3 DNA sequence: TGCGCCAGCAGCTTGGGGGAGGCCCGGAGTGAGCAGTTCTTC. This codes for CASSLGEARSEQFF.

Many counts were recorded for this clonotype. Relative to the germline gene, one junction end is altered; a read error may explain this. V usage is TRBV4-1 and J usage is TRBJ2-7, with 12 bases fitting TRBD2. Germline assignment: CDR1 MGHRA and CDR2 YSYEKL. The CDR3 is made up of 16 amino acids. CDR3 protein: CASSLGLAGTSSEQYF. The CDR3 DNA is TGCGCCAGCAGCCTAGGACTAGCGGGAACCTCCTCCGAGCAGTACTTC.

This clonotype has at least ten counts. V usage is TRBV5-1 and J usage is TRBJ1-1; D call uncertain. Germline loops: CDR1 SGHRS, CDR2 YFSETQ. This CDR3 is 13 amino acids long. Between the trimmed V and J ends, which lost 1 base and 3 bases, there was a span of 7 bases. The CDR3 DNA reads as TGCGCCAGCAGCTTGCGGGCCGACACTGAAGCTTTCTTT. This encodes CASSLRADTEAFF.

This clonotype was picked up many times. V usage is TRBV3-1 and J usage is TRBJ2-3; D is ambiguous. This CDR3 has 14 residues. V lost 0 bases and J 2 bases, leaving 6 bases between the germline ends. Germline V CDR1 and CDR2: LGHDT, YNNKEL (reference sequence). The chain's CDR3 is CASSQDLNTDTQYF. Written as DNA, the CDR3 is TGTGCCAGCAGCCAAGATCTTAACACAGATACGCAGTATTTT.

This clonotype appeared many times. The V and J genes are TRBV12-3 or TRBV12-4 and TRBJ2-1; TRBD2 matches at 10 bases. This CDR3 spans 14 amino acids. J gave up 5 bases and V 3 bases, and 1 base lay outside the gene matches. The CDR3 DNA is TGTGCCAGCAGTTTCGGACTAGCGGACAATGAGCAGTTCTTC. This sequence encodes CASSFGLADNEQFF.

This clonotype was seen ten or more times. V gene TRBV3-1 combines with J gene TRBJ2-7; 7 bases line up with TRBD1. The CDR3 loop spans 13 amino acids. V lost 3 bases to trimming and J lost 1 base; unmatched junction nucleotides: 0. Germline V gene data show CDR1 as LGHDT and CDR2 as YNNKEL (reference sequence). As DNA, the CDR3 is TGTGCCAGCAGCCAGGACAGGTCCTACGAGCAGTACTTC. It specifies CASSQDRSYEQYF.

The V gene is TRBV19, the J gene TRBJ2-3; possibly TRBD1 or TRBD2 for D (6 bases each). The CDR3 is made up of 14 amino acids. Trimming pared 5 bases from V and 4 bases from J, leaving 13 bases between. The germline gives CDR1 LNHDA, CDR2 SQIVND (reference sequence). Here the CDR3 DNA reads TGTGCCAGTAGTGGGAGTGGGGGGCCAGATACGCAGTATTTT. This sequence encodes CASSGSGGPDTQYF.

This clonotype occurred many times. The CDR3 region is CATSDPRENADTQYF. The CDR3 nucleotides read TGTGCCACCAGTGATCCGCGGGAGAACGCAGATACGCAGTATTTT. V usage is TRBV24-1 and J usage is TRBJ2-3; 7 bases agree with TRBD2. V lost 3 bases and J lost 4; bases outside the gene matches: 6. Germline V gene data show CDR1 as KGHDR and CDR2 as SFDVKD. This CDR3 has 15 residues.

This clonotype was seen ten or more times. The chain has TRBV9 and TRBJ2-5, with 7 positions matching TRBD1. V lost 0 bases to trimming and J lost 5 bases; unmatched junction nucleotides: 7. The germline V gene has CDR1 SGDLS and CDR2 YYNGEE. The CDR3 sequence is 15 residues long. The CDR3 spells CASSVVEGAWETQYF. As DNA, the CDR3 is TGTGCCAGCAGCGTAGTTGAGGGGGCATGGGAGACCCAGTACTTC.

There are many counts of this clonotype. The chain combines TRBV5-1 with TRBJ2-7; TRBD2 might be the D (5 bases). Trimming cost V 1 base and J 3 bases, with 8 bases left between them. CDR3 size: 13 residues. Germline CDR1 is SGHRS and CDR2 is YFSETQ. The CDR3 region has the DNA TGCGCCAGCAGCTTGAGGGAGAACTACGAGCAGTACTTC. Its translation is CASSLRENYEQYF. The full variable domain, completed using reference TRBV5-1 and TRBJ2-7, is KAGVTQTPRYLIKTRGQQVTLSCSPISGHRSVSWYQQTPGQGLQFLFEYFSETQRNKGNFPGRFSGRQFSNSRSEMNVSTLELGDSALYLCASSLRENYEQYFGPGTRLTVT.

This clonotype was seen ten or more times. The J gene is TRBJ2-1, the V gene TRBV2; 8 bases match TRBD1. This CDR3 has 14 amino acids. V shed 2 bases, J shed 8 bases, and the junction held 5 bases outside the gene matches. The germline V gene has CDR1 SNHLY and CDR2 FYNNEI. The CDR3: CASSELDRDHEQFF. The CDR3 DNA follows: TGTGCCAGCAGTGAACTGGACAGGGACCATGAGCAGTTCTTC.

This clonotype was picked up a small number of times. The rearrangement joins TRBV19 to TRBJ2-2; the D gene is possibly TRBD1 (6 bases). The ends were cut back, 5 bases at V and 7 bases at J, with 14 bases in the middle. CDR1 and CDR2 from the germline V gene are LNHDA and SQIVND (reference sequence). The length of the CDR3 is 14 residues. Here the CDR3 reads CASSSSPGDGELFF. CDR3 bases: TGTGCCAGTAGTTCAAGTCCAGGGGACGGGGAGCTGTTTTTT.

This clonotype was observed at least ten times. V is TRBV6-1 and J is TRBJ2-5; TRBD2 matches 9 bases. Trimming cost V 6 bases and J 6 bases; bases outside gene matches: 8. The CDR3 spans 14 residues. Germline V gene lookup returns CDR1 MNHNS and CDR2 SASEGT. In DNA form, the CDR3 reads TGTGCCAGCAGGGGCGGGGGGGTCAGGAAGACCCAGTACTTC. Protein: CASRGGGVRKTQYF.

The chain has TRBV27 and TRBJ2-3; 10 positions agree with TRBD1. Germline-derived CDR1 and CDR2 are MNHEY and SMNVEV (reference sequence). Losses at the gene ends were 6 bases for V and 2 bases for J; bases not matched to a gene: 5. CDR3 length: 15 amino acids. For the CDR3, the DNA is TGTGCCAGCAGCTGGACAGGGGGGTTCACAGATACGCAGTATTTT. As protein: CASSWTGGFTDTQYF.

This clonotype was observed at least ten times. This chain joins TRBV11-2 and TRBJ2-2; 7 bases align to TRBD1. V shed 4 bases and J 4 bases; nucleotides not matched to a gene: 12. This CDR3 region has 17 residues. Germline assignment: CDR1 SGHAT and CDR2 FQNNGV. In DNA form, the CDR3 reads TGTGCCAGCAGCTCTGGGACAAGGGGGCGCGGCACCGGGGAGCTGTTTTTT. It encodes CASSSGTRGRGTGELFF.